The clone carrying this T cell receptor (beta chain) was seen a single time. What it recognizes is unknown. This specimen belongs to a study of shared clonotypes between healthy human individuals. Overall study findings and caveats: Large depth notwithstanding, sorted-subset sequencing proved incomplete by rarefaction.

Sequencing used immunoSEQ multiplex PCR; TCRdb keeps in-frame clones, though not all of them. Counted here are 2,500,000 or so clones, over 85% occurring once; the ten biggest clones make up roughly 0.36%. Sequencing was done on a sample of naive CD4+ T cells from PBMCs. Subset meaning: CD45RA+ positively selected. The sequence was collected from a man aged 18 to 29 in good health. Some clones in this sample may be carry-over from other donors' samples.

CDR3 DNA sequence: TGTGCCAGCAGTTACCCAGGGGCCCTCACTTACGAGCAGTACTTC. It encodes CASSYPGALTYEQYF. The V and J genes are TRBV28 and TRBJ2-7; D is possibly TRBD1 (6 bases). CDR1 and CDR2 (germline): MDHEN, SYDVKM. The ends were cut back, 4 bases at V and 4 bases at J, with 17 bases in the middle. The CDR3 length is 15 residues.